These 24 T cell receptor beta chains were sequenced from one sample in a study of blood T cell repertoires in COVID-19. Profiled with immunoSEQ multiplex PCR; TCRdb holds only in-frame clones, not every one. The table records around 100,000 clones, more than 70% of them present only once. The sample comprised peripheral blood. The receptors derive from a woman in her 30s with acute or convalescent COVID-19.

V gene TRBV4-1 combines with J gene TRBJ2-4, with TRBD2 matching 8 bases. Germline assignment: CDR1 MGHRA and CDR2 YSYEKL. Germline trimming cut 4 bases from V and 1 base from J; bases unmatched to any gene: 18. The CDR3 runs to 20 residues. CDR3 sequence (DNA): TGCGCCAGCAGCCTCACTCCGACAGCGGGGGCCTCTTCGGCCAAAAACATTCAGTACTTC. It codes for CASSLTPTAGASSAKNIQYF.

The rearrangement links TRBV30 to TRBJ1-3; 10 bases match TRBD1. Looked up from germline, CDR1 is GTSNPN and CDR2 is SVGIG (reference sequence). V shed 5 bases, J shed 4 bases, and the junction held 8 bases outside the gene matches. The CDR3 sequence is 15 residues long. The CDR3 coding sequence is TGTGCCTGGCAACAAGGGGGACAGGGGGGAAACACCATATATTTT. Protein sequence: CAWQQGGQGGNTIYF.

The CDR3 DNA is TGTGCCAGCAGTTATAGCGGGGGACACAATGAGCAGTTCTTC. The encoded protein is CASSYSGGHNEQFF. This sequence joins TRBV28 and TRBJ2-1; 9 bases align to TRBD2. The V gene's germline CDR1 is MDHEN and CDR2 SYDVKM. The CDR3 consists of 14 residues. After removal of 4 bases from V and 5 bases from J, the junction contained 3 bases not matched to a gene.

This clone has a handful of counts. V usage is TRBV29-1 and J usage is TRBJ1-1; tentatively, D is TRBD1 (6 bases). This CDR3 contains 10 residues. V shed 5 bases and J shed 5 bases, with 6 bases lying between them. CDR1 SQVTM and CDR2 ANQGSEA come from the germline V gene. The CDR3 region has the DNA TGCAGCGTTCAGGGGACTGAAGCTTTCTTT. Translation gives CSVQGTEAFF.

In its sample, this clone was seen a few times. The chain carries TRBV5-6 and TRBJ2-6; D gene unclear. Between the trimmed V and J ends, which lost 3 bases and 0 bases, there was a span of 13 bases. Germline V gene sequence: CDR1 SGHDT, CDR2 YYEEEE. This CDR3 is 17 amino acids long. The CDR3 protein is CASSSLGLASGANVLTF. The CDR3, as DNA: TGTGCCAGCAGCTCTCTGGGCCTCGCCTCTGGGGCCAACGTCCTGACTTTC.

This chain joins TRBV28 and TRBJ1-1; 9 bases map to TRBD1. The ends lost 5 bases at V and 4 bases at J; junction bases unmatched: 8. Looked up from germline, CDR1 is MDHEN and CDR2 is SYDVKM. This CDR3 is 15 amino acids long. The CDR3 loop is CASSQGQGFRTEAFF. The DNA for the CDR3 is TGTGCCAGCAGTCAGGGACAGGGATTCCGCACTGAAGCTTTCTTT.

This chain connects TRBV5-1 to TRBJ2-2; 9 bases match TRBD2. Trimming at V came to 5 bases and at J to 6 bases, leaving 5 bases not matched to a gene. Germline assignment: CDR1 SGHRS and CDR2 YFSETQ. The CDR3 consists of 14 residues. The CDR3 DNA sequence: TGCGCCAGCAGTGAGGGACTAGCCGCCGGGGAGCTGTTTTTT. This codes for CASSEGLAAGELFF. Supplemented by reference TRBV5-1 and TRBJ2-2, the full variable domain reads KAGVTQTPRYLIKTRGQQVTLSCSPISGHRSVSWYQQTPGQGLQFLFEYFSETQRNKGNFPGRFSGRQFSNSRSEMNVSTLELGDSALYLCASSEGLAAGELFFGEGSRLTVL.

This clone showed up just once. The V call is TRBV7-9, the J call TRBJ1-2, with 10 bases matching TRBD1. This CDR3 is built from 15 residues. Germline-derived CDR1 and CDR2 are SEHNR and FQNEAQ (reference sequence). V lost 5 bases to trimming and J lost 6 bases; unmatched junction nucleotides: 9. CDR3 bases: TGTGCCAGCAGCAGACCGGGACAGGGGAATAATGGCTACACCTTC. This translates into CASSRPGQGNNGYTF.

V and J are TRBV27 and TRBJ2-2; 10 bases are a match to TRBD1. CDR1 and CDR2 from the germline V gene are MNHEY and SMNVEV (reference sequence). The CDR3 runs 14 residues. The junction had 1 base not matched to a gene; V was cut back by 6 bases and J by 3 bases. This CDR3 reads CASRDRGYTGELFF. The CDR3 DNA reads as TGTGCCAGCAGGGACAGGGGGTACACCGGGGAGCTGTTTTTT.

A single count supports this clone. The gene calls are TRBV5-8 and TRBJ2-1; the D is unclear. Germline loops: CDR1 SGHTS, CDR2 YDEGEE. The CDR3 is 15 residues long. V was trimmed by 1 base and J by 5 bases, leaving 13 bases between them. The CDR3 region has the DNA TGTGCCAGCAGCTTGTGGCGGCAGTTACACAATGAGCAGTTCTTC. Amino acids: CASSLWRQLHNEQFF.

This clone was detected once. The genes are TRBV24-1 and TRBJ2-5, with D maybe TRBD1 (7 bases). This CDR3 region has 17 residues. In germline, CDR1 is KGHDR, CDR2 SFDVKD. The V and J ends lost 4 bases and 4 bases respectively, with 21 bases between them. CDR3: CATSDRGDSRGLETQYF. The CDR3 DNA reads TGTGCCACCAGTGACAGGGGGGACAGTCGAGGCCTAGAGACCCAGTACTTC.

J is TRBJ1-1 and V is TRBV11-2; the D gene is possibly TRBD1 (5 bases). CDR1 SGHAT and CDR2 FQNNGV come from the germline V gene. The V and J ends lost 1 base and 6 bases respectively, with 6 bases between them. The CDR3 totals 12 residues. The CDR3 region is CASSLGQSEAFF. For the CDR3, the DNA is TGTGCCAGCAGCTTAGGACAGTCTGAAGCTTTCTTT.

The chain links TRBV12-3 or TRBV12-4 to TRBJ1-1, with D tentatively TRBD1 (6 bases). This CDR3 comprises 13 residues. V lost 7 bases, J lost 9 bases, and 18 bases lay in between. This CDR3 is CASTITGKYQAFF. In DNA, the CDR3 is TGTGCCAGCACAATTACAGGGAAGTATCAAGCTTTCTTT.

The genes are TRBV11-2 and TRBJ1-2; 8 bases align to TRBD1. The CDR3 has 14 residues. The trim removed 4 bases at V and 2 bases at J, leaving 3 bases unmatched. Germline CDR1 is SGHAT and CDR2 is FQNNGV. Here the CDR3 reads CASSSGQENYGYTF. CDR3 nucleotide sequence: TGTGCCAGCAGCTCGGGACAGGAAAACTATGGCTACACCTTC.

A word on this clone: Other DNA sequences within the sample encode an identical CDR3. The chain employs TRBV2 and TRBJ2-7; D possibly corresponds to TRBD1 (5 bases). V was clipped by 4 bases and J by 1 base, with 5 bases between them. Germline V gene lookup returns CDR1 SNHLY and CDR2 FYNNEI. The CDR3 is 12 amino acids. The CDR3 DNA follows: TGTGCCAGCAGTGGACAGTCCTACGAGCAGTACTTC. This encodes CASSGQSYEQYF.

DNA for the CDR3: TGTGCCAGCAACCAGACTAGCGGGGAGAACACCGGGGAGCTGTTTTTT. Protein: CASNQTSGENTGELFF. The chain uses TRBV3-1 (or the pseudogene TRBV3-2) and TRBJ2-2, with 11 bases identical to TRBD2. CDR3 length: 16 amino acids. V trimming: 7 bases; J trimming: 1 base; junction bases outside the gene matches: 5. Germline CDR1 reads LGHDT; CDR2 reads YNNKEL (reference sequence).

V usage is TRBV21-1 and J usage is TRBJ2-2; the D call of TRBD2 is as the table states it, not checked on the DNA. TRBV21-1 is a pseudogene. This CDR3 comprises 16 residues. The CDR3, as DNA: TGTGCCAGCAGCAAGCGGAGGGATGGTGGCACCGGGGAGCTGTTTTTT. Amino acid sequence: CASSKRRDGGTGELFF.

This clone was seen once. J is TRBJ2-3 and V is TRBV28; a weak D match, TRBD2 (5 bases). The CDR3 runs 16 residues. Trimming pared 5 bases from V and 4 bases from J, leaving 19 bases between. The germline V gene encodes CDR1 MDHEN and CDR2 SYDVKM. In DNA, the CDR3 is TGTGCCAGCAGTCCAAGGCTAGCAAGCTCCCCAGATACGCAGTATTTT. This sequence encodes CASSPRLASSPDTQYF.

V gene TRBV3-1 (or the pseudogene TRBV3-2) combines with J gene TRBJ2-1; 15 bases match TRBD2. The V gene's germline CDR1 is LGHDT and CDR2 YNNKEL (reference sequence). CDR3 length: 15 residues. The junction had 4 bases not matched to a gene; V was cut back by 4 bases and J by 9 bases. The CDR3 loop is CASSPGLAGGFEQFF. CDR3 DNA: TGTGCCAGCAGCCCTGGACTAGCGGGGGGGTTTGAGCAGTTCTTC.

The chain's CDR3 is CASSSRGGSGEQYF. Written as DNA, the CDR3 is TGTGCCAGCAGCTCCAGAGGGGGCAGCGGCGAGCAGTACTTC. J is TRBJ2-7 and V is TRBV7-9; 7 bases are shared with TRBD1. Germline values: CDR1 SEHNR, CDR2 FQNEAQ (reference sequence). The CDR3 has 14 residues. V dropped 4 bases and J dropped 6; count of bases not matched to a gene: 9. The full variable domain, completed using reference TRBV7-9 and TRBJ2-7, is DTGVSQNPRHKITKRGQNVTFRCDPISEHNRLYWYRQTLGQGPEFLTYFQNEAQLEKSRLLSDRFSAERPKGSFSTLEIQRTEQGDSAMYLCASSSRGGSGEQYFGPGTRLTVT.

This clone was counted once. This rearrangement joins TRBV6-5 to TRBJ1-2; 7 positions match TRBD1. The germline CDR1 and CDR2 sequences are MNHEY and SVGAGI. V shed 5 bases, J shed 0 bases, and the junction held 6 bases outside the gene matches. The CDR3 runs to 15 residues. The CDR3 nucleotides read TGTGCCAGCAGTCGGGACAGTTTGCCTAACTATGGCTACACCTTC. It specifies CASSRDSLPNYGYTF.

This chain connects TRBV18 to TRBJ1-2; D may be TRBD1 (5 bases). V was cut by 4 bases and J by 2 bases, with 17 bases left in between. This CDR3 has 16 residues. Germline loops: CDR1 KGHSH, CDR2 LQKENI. CDR3 DNA: TGTGCCAGCTCACTAGGGGTATCGGACGAAAACTATGGCTACACCTTC. This sequence encodes CASSLGVSDENYGYTF.

The chain links TRBV15 to TRBJ2-4; 13 nucleotides line up with TRBD2. The CDR3 is 17 amino acids. The junction had 7 bases not matched to a gene; V was cut back by 1 base and J by 7 bases. CDR1 LNHNV and CDR2 YYDKDF come from the germline V gene (reference sequence). The CDR3 coding sequence is TGTGCCACCAGCAGAGGAACTAGCGGGGGGGCCCGTAACATTCAGTACTTC. Amino acids: CATSRGTSGGARNIQYF.

The chain has TRBV27 and TRBJ1-3, with no clear D. V lost 6 bases to trimming and J lost 2 bases, with 8 bases between them. CDR3 length: 13 residues. The germline V gene has CDR1 MNHEY and CDR2 SMNVEV (reference sequence). The CDR3 region is CASRTETGNTIYF. The CDR3 nucleotides read TGTGCCAGCAGAACAGAAACTGGAAACACCATATATTTT.